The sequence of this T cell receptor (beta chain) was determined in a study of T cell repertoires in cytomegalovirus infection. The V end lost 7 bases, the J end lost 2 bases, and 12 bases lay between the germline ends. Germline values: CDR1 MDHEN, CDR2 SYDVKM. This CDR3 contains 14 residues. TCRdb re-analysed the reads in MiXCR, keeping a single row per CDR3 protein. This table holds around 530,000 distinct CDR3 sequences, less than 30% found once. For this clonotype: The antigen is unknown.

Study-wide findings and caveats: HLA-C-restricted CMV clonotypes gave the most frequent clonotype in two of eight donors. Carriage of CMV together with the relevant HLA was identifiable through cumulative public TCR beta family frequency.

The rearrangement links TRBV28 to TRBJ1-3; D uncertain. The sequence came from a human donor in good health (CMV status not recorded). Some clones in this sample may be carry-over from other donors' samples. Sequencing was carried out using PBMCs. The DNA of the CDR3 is TGTGCCAGCACATTCTCCCGCACTGGAAACACCATATATTTT. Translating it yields CASTFSRTGNTIYF.